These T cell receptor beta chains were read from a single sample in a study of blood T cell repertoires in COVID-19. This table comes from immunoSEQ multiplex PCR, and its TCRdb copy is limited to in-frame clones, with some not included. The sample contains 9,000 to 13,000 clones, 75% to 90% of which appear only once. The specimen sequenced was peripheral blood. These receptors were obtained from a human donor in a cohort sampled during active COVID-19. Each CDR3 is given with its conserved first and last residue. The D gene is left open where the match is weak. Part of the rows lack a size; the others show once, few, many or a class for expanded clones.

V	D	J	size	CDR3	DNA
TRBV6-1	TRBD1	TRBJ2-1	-	CASSEGQHYNEQFF	TGTGCCAGCAGTGAGGGACAGCACTACAATGAGCAGTTCTTC
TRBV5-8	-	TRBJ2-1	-	CASSLQGRPYNEQFF	TGTGCCAGCAGCCTACAGGGACGGCCCTACAATGAGCAGTTCTTC
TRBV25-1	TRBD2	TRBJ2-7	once	CASSDARLASYEQYF	TGTGCCAGCAGTGACGCTAGACTAGCGTCCTACGAGCAGTACTTC
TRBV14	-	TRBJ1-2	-	CASSQPKRGRGDYGYTF	TGTGCCAGCAGCCAACCCAAAAGGGGCAGGGGAGACTATGGCTACACCTTC
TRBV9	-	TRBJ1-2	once	CASSIRDSYTF	TGTGCCAGCAGCATAAGGGACAGCTACACCTTC
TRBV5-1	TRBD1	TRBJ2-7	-	CASSLDTPGGFRYEQYF	TGCGCCAGCAGCTTGGACACCCCAGGGGGATTTCGGTACGAGCAGTACTTC
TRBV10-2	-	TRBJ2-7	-	CASGEGGVEQYF	TGCGCCAGCGGGGAGGGGGGTGTCGAGCAGTACTTC
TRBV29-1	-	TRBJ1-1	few	CSVDETGNTEAFF	TGCAGCGTTGATGAAACAGGGAACACTGAAGCTTTCTTT
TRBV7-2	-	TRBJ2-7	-	CASSYRVGEQYF	TGTGCCAGCAGTTACAGGGTGGGGGAGCAGTACTTC
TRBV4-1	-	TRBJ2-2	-	CASSQGSLASGELFF	TGCGCCAGCAGCCAAGGGTCACTAGCTTCCGGGGAGCTGTTTTTT
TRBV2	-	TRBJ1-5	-	CASSIQGRNQPQHF	TGTGCCAGCAGTATACAGGGTCGCAATCAGCCCCAGCATTTT
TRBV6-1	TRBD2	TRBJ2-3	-	CASSENGGGTDTQYF	TGTGCCAGCAGTGAAAATGGGGGGGGGACAGATACGCAGTATTTT
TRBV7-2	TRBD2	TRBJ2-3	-	CASSLASGGATDTQYF	TGTGCCAGCAGCTTAGCTAGCGGGGGGGCCACAGATACGCAGTATTTT
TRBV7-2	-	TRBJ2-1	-	CASSLLPDRNEQFF	TGTGCCAGCAGCTTACTTCCAGATCGTAATGAGCAGTTCTTC
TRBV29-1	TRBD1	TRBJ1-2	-	CSVYDRVWDGYTF	TGCAGCGTTTACGACAGGGTATGGGATGGCTACACCTTC
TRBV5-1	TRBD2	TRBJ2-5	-	CASSLGGLAPYETQYF	TGCGCCAGCAGCTTGGGGGGACTAGCCCCCTACGAGACCCAGTACTTC
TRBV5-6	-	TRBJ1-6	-	CASRRQYSPLHF	TGTGCCAGCAGGCGACAGTATTCACCCCTCCACTTT
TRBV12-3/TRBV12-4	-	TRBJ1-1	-	CASSPRNTEAFF	TGTGCCAGCAGTCCGAGGAACACTGAAGCTTTCTTT
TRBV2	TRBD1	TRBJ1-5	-	CASSGRGQGNQPQHF	TGTGCCAGCAGCGGAAGGGGGCAAGGCAATCAGCCCCAGCATTTT
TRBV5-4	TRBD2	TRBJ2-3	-	CASRDPSGGAVDTQYF	TGTGCCAGCAGGGACCCTAGCGGGGGGGCCGTCGATACGCAGTATTTT
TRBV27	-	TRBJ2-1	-	CASSRGLPSPYNEQFF	TGTGCCAGCAGCAGAGGACTTCCCTCCCCCTACAATGAGCAGTTCTTC
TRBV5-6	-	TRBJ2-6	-	CASSSTGRSGANVLTF	TGTGCCAGCAGCTCTACAGGCCGCTCTGGGGCCAACGTCCTGACTTTC
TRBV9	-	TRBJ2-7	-	CASSEGLVSYEQYF	TGTGCCAGCAGCGAGGGACTGGTATCCTACGAGCAGTACTTC
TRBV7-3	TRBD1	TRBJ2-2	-	CASSLRQGMTGELFF	TGTGCCAGCAGCTTGAGACAGGGCATGACCGGGGAGCTGTTTTTT
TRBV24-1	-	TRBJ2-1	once	CATSWAPNEQFF	TGTGCCACCAGTTGGGCCCCGAATGAGCAGTTCTTC
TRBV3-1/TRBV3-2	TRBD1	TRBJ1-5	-	CASSQGGQGSNQPQHF	TGTGCCAGCAGCCAAGGTGGACAGGGGAGCAATCAGCCCCAGCATTTT
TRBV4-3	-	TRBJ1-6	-	CASSTQRGNNSPLHF	TGCGCCAGCAGCACCCAGCGGGGGAACAATTCACCCCTCCACTTT
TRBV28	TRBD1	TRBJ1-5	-	CASSWTGGAQPQHF	TGTGCCAGCAGTTGGACAGGGGGCGCTCAGCCCCAGCATTTT
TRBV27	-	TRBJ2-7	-	CASIHLGAGNSYEQYF	TGTGCCAGCATCCATTTGGGGGCAGGAAACTCCTACGAGCAGTACTTC
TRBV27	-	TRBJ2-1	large	CASSLSRGSDPFF	TGTGCCAGCAGTTTATCGCGGGGATCGGACCCGTTCTTC
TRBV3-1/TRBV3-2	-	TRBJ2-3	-	CASSQGATRPDTQYF	TGTGCCAGCAGCCAGGGGGCTACTAGGCCAGATACGCAGTATTTT
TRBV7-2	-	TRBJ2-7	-	CASSPRRSGEQYF	TGTGCCAGCAGCCCGCGCAGGTCTGGAGAGCAGTACTTC
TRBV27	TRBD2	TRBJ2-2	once	CASSLSGLAGGNTGELFF	TGTGCCAGCAGTTTATCGGGACTAGCGGGGGGGAACACCGGGGAGCTGTTTTTT
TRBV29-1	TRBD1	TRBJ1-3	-	CSFRQGLTGNTIYF	TGCAGCTTTAGACAGGGCCTTACTGGAAACACCATATATTTT
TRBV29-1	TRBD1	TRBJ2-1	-	CSVETGEDEQFF	TGCAGCGTTGAGACAGGGGAAGATGAGCAGTTCTTC
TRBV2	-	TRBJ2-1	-	CASSNYYNEQFF	TGTGCCAGCAGTAACTACTACAATGAGCAGTTCTTC
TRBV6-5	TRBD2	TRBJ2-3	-	CASSLSGGVRDTQYF	TGTGCCAGCAGCCTTAGCGGGGGCGTCCGAGATACGCAGTATTTT
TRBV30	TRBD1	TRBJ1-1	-	CAWSGGGWTGWGTNTEAFF	TGTGCCTGGAGTGGGGGAGGTTGGACAGGGTGGGGGACGAACACTGAAGCTTTCTTT
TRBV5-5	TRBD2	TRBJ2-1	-	CASSPRLAGGSYNEQFF	TGTGCCAGCAGCCCCAGACTAGCGGGGGGTTCGTACAATGAGCAGTTCTTC
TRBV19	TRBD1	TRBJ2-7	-	CASSIQGAPYEQYF	TGTGCCAGTAGTATACAGGGGGCGCCCTACGAGCAGTACTTC
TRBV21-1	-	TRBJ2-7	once	CASSKSVRTPEYEQYF	TGTGCCAGCAGCAAAAGTGTCAGGACACCAGAATACGAGCAGTACTTC
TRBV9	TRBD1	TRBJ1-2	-	CASSVDRGYGYTF	TGTGCCAGCAGCGTAGACAGGGGCTATGGCTACACCTTC
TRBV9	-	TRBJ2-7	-	CASSVGAGTRYEQYF	TGTGCCAGCAGCGTAGGGGCGGGAACCCGCTACGAGCAGTACTTC
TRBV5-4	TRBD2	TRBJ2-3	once	CASSPGLAGGPTDTQYF	TGTGCCAGCAGCCCCGGACTAGCGGGGGGTCCCACAGATACGCAGTATTTT
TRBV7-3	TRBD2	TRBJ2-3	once	CASSLTSGGATDTQYF	TGTGCCAGCAGCCTGACTAGCGGGGGGGCCACAGATACGCAGTATTTT